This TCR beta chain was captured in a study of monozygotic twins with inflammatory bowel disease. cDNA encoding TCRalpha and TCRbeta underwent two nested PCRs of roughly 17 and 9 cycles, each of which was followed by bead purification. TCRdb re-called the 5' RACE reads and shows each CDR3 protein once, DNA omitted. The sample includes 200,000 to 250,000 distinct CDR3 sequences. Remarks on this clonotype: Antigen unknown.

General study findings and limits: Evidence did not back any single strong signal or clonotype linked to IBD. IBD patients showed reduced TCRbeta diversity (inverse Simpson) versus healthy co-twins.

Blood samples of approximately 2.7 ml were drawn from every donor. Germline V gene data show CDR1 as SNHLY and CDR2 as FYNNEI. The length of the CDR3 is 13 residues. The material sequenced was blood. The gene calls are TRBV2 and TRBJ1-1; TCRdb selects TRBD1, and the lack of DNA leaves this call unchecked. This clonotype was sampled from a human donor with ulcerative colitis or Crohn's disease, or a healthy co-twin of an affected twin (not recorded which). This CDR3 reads CASYRGMRTEAFF.